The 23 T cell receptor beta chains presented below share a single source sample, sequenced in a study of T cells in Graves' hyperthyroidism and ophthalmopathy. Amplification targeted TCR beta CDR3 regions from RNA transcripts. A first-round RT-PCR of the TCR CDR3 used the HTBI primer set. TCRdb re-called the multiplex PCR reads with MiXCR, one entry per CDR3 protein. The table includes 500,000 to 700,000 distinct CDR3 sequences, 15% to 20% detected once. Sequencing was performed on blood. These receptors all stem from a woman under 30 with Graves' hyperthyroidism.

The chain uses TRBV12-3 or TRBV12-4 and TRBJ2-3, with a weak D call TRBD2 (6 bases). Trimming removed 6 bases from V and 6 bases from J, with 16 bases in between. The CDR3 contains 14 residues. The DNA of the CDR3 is TGTGCCAGCAGCCCGGGACTGGATGTGGATACGCAGTATTTT. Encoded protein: CASSPGLDVDTQYF.

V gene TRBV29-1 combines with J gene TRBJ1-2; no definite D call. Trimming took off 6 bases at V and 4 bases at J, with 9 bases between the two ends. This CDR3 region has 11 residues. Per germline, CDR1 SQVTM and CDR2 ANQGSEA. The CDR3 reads CSVGEVYGYTF. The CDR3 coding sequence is TGCAGCGTCGGGGAGGTCTATGGCTACACCTTC.

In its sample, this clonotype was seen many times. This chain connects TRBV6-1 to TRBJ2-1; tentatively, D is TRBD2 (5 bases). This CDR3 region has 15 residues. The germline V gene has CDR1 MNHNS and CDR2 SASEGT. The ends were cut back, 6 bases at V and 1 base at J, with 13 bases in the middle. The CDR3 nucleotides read TGTGCCAGCAGCCCGGGATTGAGGTCCTACAATGAGCAGTTCTTC. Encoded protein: CASSPGLRSYNEQFF.

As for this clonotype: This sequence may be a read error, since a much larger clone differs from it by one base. CDR3 sequence: CASSPTPGFSNRPQHF. The CDR3 region has the DNA TGTGCCAGCAGTCCCACCCCGGGGTTTAGCAATCGGCCCCAGCATTTT. The chain couples TRBV6-1 to TRBJ1-5; no definite D call. The CDR3 has 16 residues. Germline V gene data show CDR1 as MNHNS and CDR2 as SASEGT.

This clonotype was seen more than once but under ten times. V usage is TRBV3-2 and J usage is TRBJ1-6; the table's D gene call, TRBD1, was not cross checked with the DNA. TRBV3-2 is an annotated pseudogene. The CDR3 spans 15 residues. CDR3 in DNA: TGTGCCAGCAGCGACCCGAGACAGGGGGATTCACCCCTCCACTTT. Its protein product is CASSDPRQGDSPLHF.

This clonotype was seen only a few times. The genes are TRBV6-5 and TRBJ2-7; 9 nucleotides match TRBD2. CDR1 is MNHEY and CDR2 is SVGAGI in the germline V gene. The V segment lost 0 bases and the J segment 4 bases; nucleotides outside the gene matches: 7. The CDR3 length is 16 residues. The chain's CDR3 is CASSYSLAGILYEQYF. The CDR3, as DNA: TGTGCCAGCAGTTACTCCCTAGCGGGAATATTATACGAGCAGTACTTC.

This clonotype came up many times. This CDR3 is CASSQGAGNEQFF. DNA of the CDR3: TGTGCCAGCAGTCAGGGGGCGGGCAATGAGCAGTTCTTC. V usage is TRBV12-3 or TRBV12-4 and J usage is TRBJ2-1; TRBD1 aligns across 8 bases. Unmatched junction bases numbered 3, after V lost 5 bases and J lost 6 bases. The CDR3 contains 13 residues.

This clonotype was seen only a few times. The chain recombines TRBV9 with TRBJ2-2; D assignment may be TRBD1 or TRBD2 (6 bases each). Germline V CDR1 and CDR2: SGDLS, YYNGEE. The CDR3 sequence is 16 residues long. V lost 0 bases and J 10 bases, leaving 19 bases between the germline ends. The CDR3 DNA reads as TGTGCCAGCAGCGTAGGGGCGGGGACACTTCATGCGGAGCTGTTTTTT. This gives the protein CASSVGAGTLHAELFF.

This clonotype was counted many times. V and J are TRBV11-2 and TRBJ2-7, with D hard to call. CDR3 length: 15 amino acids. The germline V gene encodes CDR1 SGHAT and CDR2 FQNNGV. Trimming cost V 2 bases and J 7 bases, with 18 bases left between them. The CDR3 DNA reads TGTGCCAGCAGCTTAAGACTCACAGCCAAAGGGGAGCAGTACTTC. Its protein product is CASSLRLTAKGEQYF.

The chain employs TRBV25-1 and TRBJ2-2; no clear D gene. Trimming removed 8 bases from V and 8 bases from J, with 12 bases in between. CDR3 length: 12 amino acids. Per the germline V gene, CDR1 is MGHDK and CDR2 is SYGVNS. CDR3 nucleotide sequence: TGTGCCAGCTCCCCCCTGGAAGGGGAGCTGTTTTTT. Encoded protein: CASSPLEGELFF.

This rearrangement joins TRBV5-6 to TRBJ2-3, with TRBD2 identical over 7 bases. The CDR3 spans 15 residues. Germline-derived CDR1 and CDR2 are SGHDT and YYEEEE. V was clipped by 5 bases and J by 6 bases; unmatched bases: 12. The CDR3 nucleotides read TGTGCCAGCAGATCGGGACTACCTATCGGGGATACGCAGTATTTT. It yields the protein CASRSGLPIGDTQYF.

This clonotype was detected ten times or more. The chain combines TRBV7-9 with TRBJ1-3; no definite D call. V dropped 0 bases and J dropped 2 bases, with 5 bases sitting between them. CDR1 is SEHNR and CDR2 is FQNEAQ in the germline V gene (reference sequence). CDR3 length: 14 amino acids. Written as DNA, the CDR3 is TGTGCCAGCAGCTTAGCCTCCACTGGAAACACCATATATTTT. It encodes CASSLASTGNTIYF.

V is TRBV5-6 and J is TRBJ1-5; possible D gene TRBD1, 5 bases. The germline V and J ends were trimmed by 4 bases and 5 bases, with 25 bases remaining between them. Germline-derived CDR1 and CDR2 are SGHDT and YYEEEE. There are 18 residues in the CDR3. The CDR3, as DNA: TGTGCCAGCAGCCTGACCCGGGGCAGGGCTCTGTATTATCAGCCCCAGCATTTT. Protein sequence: CASSLTRGRALYYQPQHF.

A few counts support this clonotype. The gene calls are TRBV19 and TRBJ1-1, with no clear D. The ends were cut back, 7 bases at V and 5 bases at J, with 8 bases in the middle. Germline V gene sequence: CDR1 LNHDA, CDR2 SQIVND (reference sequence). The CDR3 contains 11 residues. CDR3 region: CASKGSTEAFF. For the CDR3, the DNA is TGTGCCAGTAAGGGCTCGACTGAAGCTTTCTTT.

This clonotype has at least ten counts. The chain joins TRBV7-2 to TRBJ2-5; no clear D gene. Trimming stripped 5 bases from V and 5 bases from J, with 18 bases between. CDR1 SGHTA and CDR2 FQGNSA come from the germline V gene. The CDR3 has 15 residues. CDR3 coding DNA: TGTGCCAGCAGCACAGAGGTTGCGACGGTGGAGACCCAGTACTTC. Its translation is CASSTEVATVETQYF.

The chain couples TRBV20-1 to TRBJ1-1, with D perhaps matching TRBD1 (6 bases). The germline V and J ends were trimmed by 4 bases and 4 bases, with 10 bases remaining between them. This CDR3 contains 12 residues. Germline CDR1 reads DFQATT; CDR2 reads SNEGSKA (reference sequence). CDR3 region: CSATEGVTEAFF. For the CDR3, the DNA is TGCAGTGCTACCGAGGGGGTCACTGAAGCTTTCTTT.

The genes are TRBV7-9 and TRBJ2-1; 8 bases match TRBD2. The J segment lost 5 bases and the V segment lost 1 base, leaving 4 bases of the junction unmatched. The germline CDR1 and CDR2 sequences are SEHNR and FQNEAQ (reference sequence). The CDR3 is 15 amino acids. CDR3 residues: CASSLGSGENNEQFF. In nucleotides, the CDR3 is TGTGCCAGCAGCTTAGGTAGCGGGGAGAACAATGAGCAGTTCTTC.

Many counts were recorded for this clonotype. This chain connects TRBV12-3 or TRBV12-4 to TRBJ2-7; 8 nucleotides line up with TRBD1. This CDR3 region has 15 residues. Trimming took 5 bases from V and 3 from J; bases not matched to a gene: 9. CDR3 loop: CASSPQDREDYEQYF. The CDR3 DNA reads TGTGCCAGCAGTCCCCAGGACAGGGAGGACTACGAGCAGTACTTC.

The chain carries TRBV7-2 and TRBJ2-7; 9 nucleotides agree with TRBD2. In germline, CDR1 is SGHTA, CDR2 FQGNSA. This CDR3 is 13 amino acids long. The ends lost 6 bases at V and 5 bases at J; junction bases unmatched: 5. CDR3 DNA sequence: TGTGCCAGCAGGGCGGGGGGGGTCAACGAGCAGTACTTC. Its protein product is CASRAGGVNEQYF. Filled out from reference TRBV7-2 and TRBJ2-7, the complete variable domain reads GAGVSQSPSNKVTEKGKDVELRCDPISGHTALYWYRQSLGQGLEFLIYFQGNSAPDKSGLPSDRFSAERTGGSVSTLTIQRTQQEDSAVYLCASRAGGVNEQYFGPGTRLTVT.

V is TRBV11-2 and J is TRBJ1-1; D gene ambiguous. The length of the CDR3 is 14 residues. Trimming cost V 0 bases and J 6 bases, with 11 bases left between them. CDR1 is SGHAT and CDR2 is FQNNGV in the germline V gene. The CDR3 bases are TGTGCCAGCAGCTTAGAAGCTTCGACCGCTGAAGCTTTCTTT. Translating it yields CASSLEASTAEAFF.

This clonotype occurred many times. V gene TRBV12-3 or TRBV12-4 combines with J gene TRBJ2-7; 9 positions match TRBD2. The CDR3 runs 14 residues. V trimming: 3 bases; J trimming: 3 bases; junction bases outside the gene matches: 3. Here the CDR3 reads CASSLVSGSYEQYF. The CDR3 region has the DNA TGTGCCAGCAGTTTGGTTAGCGGGAGCTACGAGCAGTACTTC.

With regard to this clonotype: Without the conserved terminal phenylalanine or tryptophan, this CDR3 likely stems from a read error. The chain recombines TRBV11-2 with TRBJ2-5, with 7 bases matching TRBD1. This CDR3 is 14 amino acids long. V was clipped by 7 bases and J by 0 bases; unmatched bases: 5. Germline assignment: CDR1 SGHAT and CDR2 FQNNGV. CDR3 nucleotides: TGTGCCAGCAACACACAGGGGTACCAAGAGACCCAGTACTCC. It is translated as CASNTQGYQETQYS.

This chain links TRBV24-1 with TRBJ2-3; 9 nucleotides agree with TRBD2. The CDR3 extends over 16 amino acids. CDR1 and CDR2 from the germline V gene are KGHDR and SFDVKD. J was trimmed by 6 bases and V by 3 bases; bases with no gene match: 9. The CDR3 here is CATSDLSRGGLDTQYF. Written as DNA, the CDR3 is TGTGCCACCAGTGATCTTTCGCGGGGGGGCTTGGATACGCAGTATTTT.